The 29 T cell receptor beta chains given below trace back to one sample, sequenced in a study of early T cells in non-severe SARS-CoV-2 infection. TCRdb redid the calling of the 5' RACE reads with MiXCR, one entry per CDR3 protein. The repertoire holds 40,000 to 60,000 distinct CDR3 sequences, over 9.5% seen once, with around 9.1% in the top ten. The sample consisted of whole blood. The receptors stem from an adult who was a healthcare worker with PCR-confirmed SARS-CoV-2 infection or an uninfected control (not recorded which).

This clonotype came up a few times. The chain carries TRBV21-1 and TRBJ2-1; TRBD1, as called in the table, went unchecked against the DNA. TRBV21-1 is a pseudogene segment. CDR3 length: 14 residues. CDR3 in amino acids: CASSRGQKDNEQFF. In DNA form, the CDR3 reads TGTGCCAGCAGCAGGGGACAAAAAGACAATGAGCAGTTCTTC.

This clonotype has at least ten counts. The chain has TRBV5-5 and TRBJ2-7, with 8 bases lining up with TRBD2. V shed 0 bases and J 3 bases; nucleotides not matched to a gene: 8. Germline lookup yields CDR1 SGHKS and CDR2 YYEKEE (reference sequence). CDR3 length: 16 residues. For the CDR3, the DNA is TGTGCCAGCAGCTTGGTGCCGGGACTAGTGATCTACGAGCAGTACTTC. It specifies CASSLVPGLVIYEQYF.

The rearrangement uses TRBV18 and TRBJ1-6; 7 nucleotides agree with TRBD1. The CDR3 runs 16 residues. CDR1 and CDR2 from the germline V gene are KGHSH and LQKENI. The junction had 18 bases not matched to a gene; V was cut back by 8 bases and J by 11 bases. The DNA of the CDR3 is TGTGCCAGCGCTGACCGGGACAGAGGAAGGCTACCACCCCTCCACTTT. Its protein is CASADRDRGRLPPLHF.

The chain joins TRBV6-2 or TRBV6-3 to TRBJ1-2; TRBD1 is a possible D gene (5 bases). Germline loops: CDR1 MNHEY, CDR2 SVGEGT. The V and J ends lost 6 bases and 2 bases respectively, with 10 bases between them. The CDR3 runs 13 residues. The CDR3 sequence is CASSGGRNYGYTF. In DNA form, the CDR3 reads TGTGCCAGCAGCGGGGGACGGAACTATGGCTACACCTTC.

This clonotype was detected many times. V and J are TRBV12-3 or TRBV12-4 and TRBJ1-1; D is perhaps TRBD1 (5 bases). The V end lost 3 bases, the J end lost 4 bases, and 15 bases lay between the germline ends. The CDR3 runs 15 residues. The CDR3 here is CASSFPHPGGTEAFF. The CDR3 DNA sequence: TGTGCCAGCAGTTTCCCACATCCCGGGGGCACTGAAGCTTTCTTT.

In its sample, this clonotype was seen many times. The V gene is TRBV6-6, the J gene TRBJ1-1; weak D call: TRBD1 (6 bases). V lost 3 bases and J 2 bases, leaving 13 bases between the germline ends. This CDR3 has 15 amino acids. Looked up from germline, CDR1 is MNHNY and CDR2 is SVGAGI (reference sequence). CDR3 nucleotides: TGTGCCAGCAGTTATTCACAGGGTAGTAACACTGAAGCTTTCTTT. This codes for CASSYSQGSNTEAFF.

This clonotype was recorded many times. The chain recombines TRBV5-4 with TRBJ1-1; D is possibly TRBD1 (5 bases). The CDR3 has 15 residues. Germline CDR1 and CDR2: SGHNT and YYREEE (reference sequence). V was pared by 0 bases and J by 3 bases, with 12 bases between. The CDR3 spells CASSLALQGDTEAFF. The CDR3 region has the DNA TGTGCCAGCAGCTTGGCCCTTCAGGGAGACACTGAAGCTTTCTTT.

This clonotype was seen a handful of times. This chain connects TRBV4-1 to TRBJ2-3; 13 bases agree with TRBD2. This CDR3 region has 16 residues. V lost 3 bases and J lost 2; bases outside the gene matches: 2. Germline lookup yields CDR1 MGHRA and CDR2 YSYEKL. The CDR3 protein is CASSQGTSGATDTQYF. The CDR3 DNA sequence: TGCGCCAGCAGCCAGGGGACTAGCGGGGCCACAGATACGCAGTATTTT.

This clonotype was seen more than once but under ten times. The rearrangement links TRBV6-2 or TRBV6-3 to TRBJ2-7, with TRBD1 identical over 9 bases. Germline values: CDR1 MNHEY, CDR2 SVGEGT. There are 15 residues in the CDR3. V trimming: 6 bases; J trimming: 1 base; junction bases outside the gene matches: 7. The DNA for the CDR3 is TGTGCCAGCAGCCGTTCCGGGACAGGGTCCTACGAGCAGTACTTC. Translated, it gives CASSRSGTGSYEQYF.

This rearrangement joins TRBV29-1 to TRBJ1-2, with 12 bases matching TRBD1. J was trimmed by 2 bases and V by 6 bases; bases with no gene match: 7. The CDR3 extends over 15 amino acids. Germline V gene sequence: CDR1 SQVTM, CDR2 ANQGSEA. The CDR3 region has the DNA TGCAGCGTCGCTGGGACAGGGGGCGCCAACTATGGCTACACCTTC. Encoded protein: CSVAGTGGANYGYTF.

The rearrangement links TRBV9 to TRBJ1-2, with 7 bases matching TRBD1. This CDR3 comprises 15 residues. Trimming cost V 0 bases and J 1 base; bases outside gene matches: 3. CDR1 SGDLS and CDR2 YYNGEE come from the germline V gene. The DNA for the CDR3 is TGTGCCAGCAGCGTAGGACAGGGACTTAACTATGGCTACACCTTC. Its protein is CASSVGQGLNYGYTF.

Turning to this clonotype: One base away lies a much larger clone, so this may be a sequencing read error. V is TRBV10-3 and J is TRBJ2-3; no clear D gene. The V end was cut by 0 bases, the J end by 8 bases, with 6 bases between. In germline, CDR1 is ENHRY, CDR2 SYGVKD. The CDR3 has 12 residues. The CDR3 is CAISESTGTQYF. In DNA, the CDR3 is TGTGCCATCAGTGAGTCGACGGGTACGCAGTATTTT.

V is TRBV6-2 or TRBV6-3 and J is TRBJ2-7; no firm D call. Germline assignment: CDR1 MNHEY and CDR2 SVGEGT. Deletions cut 2 bases from V and 5 bases from J, with 19 bases between. The CDR3 is 16 residues long. CDR3 amino acids: CASSYGQPDKSHEQYF. In DNA, the CDR3 is TGTGCCAGCAGTTACGGGCAACCAGACAAAAGCCACGAGCAGTACTTC.

V and J are TRBV11-2 and TRBJ2-5; possibly TRBD1 for D (6 bases). The CDR3 covers 15 residues. V was pared by 2 bases and J by 1 base, with 11 bases between. From germline, CDR1 is SGHAT and CDR2 FQNNGV. CDR3 amino acids: CASSLLGGPQETQYF. The CDR3 DNA follows: TGTGCCAGCAGCTTACTAGGGGGTCCCCAAGAGACCCAGTACTTC. Drawing the rest from reference TRBV11-2 and TRBJ2-5, the complete variable domain is EAGVAQSPRYKIIEKRQSVAFWCNPISGHATLYWYQQILGQGPKLLIQFQNNGVVDDSQLPKDRFSAERLKGVDSTLKIQPAKLEDSAVYLCASSLLGGPQETQYFGPGTRLLVL.

This clonotype was seen a few times. V gene TRBV6-2 or TRBV6-3 combines with J gene TRBJ2-1; 10 bases match TRBD1. J lost 10 bases, V lost 4 bases, and 10 bases had no gene match. This CDR3 is built from 15 residues. Looked up from germline, CDR1 is MNHEY and CDR2 is SVGEGT. The CDR3 DNA reads as TGTGCCAGCAGTTCGGGGACAGGGGCGGTACGAGAGCAGTTCTTC. It codes for CASSSGTGAVREQFF.

Many counts were recorded for this clonotype. V and J are TRBV7-2 and TRBJ2-3; D is ambiguous. The length of the CDR3 is 15 residues. The V end was cut by 2 bases, the J end by 2 bases, with 11 bases between. Per germline, CDR1 SGHTA and CDR2 FQGNSA. The CDR3 nucleotides are TGTGCCAGCAGCTTATTGGGCACCTACACAGATACGCAGTATTTT. Amino acids: CASSLLGTYTDTQYF.

The chain has TRBV7-3 and TRBJ2-7; the D gene is possibly TRBD2 (6 bases). The V gene's germline CDR1 is SGHTA and CDR2 FQGTGA. Trimming shortened V by 5 bases and J by 1 base, and 15 bases separated the two germline ends. CDR3 length: 15 amino acids. CDR3 in amino acids: CASSPTPGTSYEQYF. The CDR3 nucleotides are TGTGCCAGCAGCCCAACACCGGGGACTTCCTACGAGCAGTACTTC.

This clonotype has more than one count but fewer than ten. The V and J genes are TRBV7-9 and TRBJ1-3, with 7 positions matching TRBD1. Germline CDR1 reads SEHNR; CDR2 reads FQNEAQ (reference sequence). The CDR3 length is 15 residues. Trimming at V came to 6 bases and at J to 0 bases, leaving 5 bases not matched to a gene. In DNA, the CDR3 is TGTGCCAGCAGGTGGGACAGAAGCTCTGGAAACACCATATATTTT. This sequence encodes CASRWDRSSGNTIYF.

V is TRBV27 and J is TRBJ1-3, with a possible D match to TRBD1 (6 bases). The CDR3 runs 16 residues. Trimming stripped 5 bases from V and 0 bases from J, with 14 bases between. From germline, CDR1 is MNHEY and CDR2 SMNVEV (reference sequence). The DNA of the CDR3 is TGTGCCAGCAGTCCACTCACAGGGCGCTCTGGAAACACCATATATTTT. Protein: CASSPLTGRSGNTIYF.

The chain joins TRBV12-3 or TRBV12-4 to TRBJ1-2, with 7 bases that match TRBD1. The CDR3 contains 14 residues. V was clipped by 2 bases and J by 7 bases; unmatched bases: 7. For the CDR3, the DNA is TGTGCCAGCAGTTTACAGACAGGGATCAGTGGCTACACCTTC. It is translated as CASSLQTGISGYTF.

This clonotype has a count of ten or more. The J gene is TRBJ2-7, the V gene TRBV5-1, with TRBD2 matching over 8 bases. This CDR3 spans 14 amino acids. Trimming took 4 bases from V and 0 from J; bases not matched to a gene: 3. CDR1 and CDR2 from the germline V gene are SGHRS and YFSETQ. CDR3: CASSTGGASYEQYF. In nucleotides, the CDR3 is TGCGCCAGCAGCACCGGGGGGGCCTCCTACGAGCAGTACTTC. Variable domain in full (rest from reference TRBV5-1 and TRBJ2-7): KAGVTQTPRYLIKTRGQQVTLSCSPISGHRSVSWYQQTPGQGLQFLFEYFSETQRNKGNFPGRFSGRQFSNSRSEMNVSTLELGDSALYLCASSTGGASYEQYFGPGTRLTVT.

This clonotype was recorded many times. The chain has TRBV7-8 and TRBJ1-5; a weak D match, TRBD1 (6 bases). This CDR3 is built from 14 residues. V was shortened by 7 bases and J by 7 bases, with 17 bases between the two germline ends. Germline lookup yields CDR1 SGHVS and CDR2 FQNEAQ. The CDR3 spells CASTLLGGQQPQHF. The CDR3 DNA follows: TGTGCCAGCACCCTTCTTGGGGGGCAACAGCCCCAGCATTTT.

This clonotype was seen repeatedly, ten times or more. The CDR3 DNA reads as TGTGCCATCAGGACCGGGACGGCGTCTAGCACAGATACGCAGTATTTT. Protein: CAIRTGTASSTDTQYF. The rearrangement uses TRBV10-3 and TRBJ2-3, with D possibly being TRBD1 or TRBD2 (5 bases each). Germline CDR1 is ENHRY and CDR2 is SYGVKD. V was cut by 6 bases and J by 0 bases, with 16 bases left in between. The CDR3 runs 16 residues.

The chain joins TRBV2 to TRBJ2-2, with D perhaps TRBD1 (6 bases). V was pared by 6 bases and J by 3 bases, with 14 bases between. Germline V gives CDR1 SNHLY, CDR2 FYNNEI. The CDR3 consists of 15 residues. The CDR3 DNA sequence: TGTGCCAGCAGCCTGGAACAGGGCGACACCGGGGAGCTGTTTTTT. Translated: CASSLEQGDTGELFF.

The V gene is TRBV29-1, the J gene TRBJ1-4, with 9 bases identical to TRBD1. With V trimmed by 6 bases and J by 8 bases, 10 bases remained unmatched. CDR3 length: 14 amino acids. Germline V lookup: CDR1 SQVTM, CDR2 ANQGSEA. The CDR3 DNA reads TGCAGCGTGCAGACAGGGGGAGGAAGAGAAAAACTGTTTTTT. Protein product: CSVQTGGGREKLFF.

This clonotype was counted at least ten times. The chain has TRBV12-5 and TRBJ1-1, with unresolved D. The CDR3 is 13 residues long. Per germline, CDR1 LGHNT and CDR2 FRNRAP. The germline V and J ends were trimmed by 1 base and 3 bases, with 6 bases remaining between them. CDR3 amino acids: CASGLASDTEAFF. The CDR3 coding sequence is TGTGCTAGTGGTTTGGCATCGGACACTGAAGCTTTCTTT.

The chain links TRBV9 to TRBJ2-1, with D possibly being TRBD2 (5 bases). V was cut by 3 bases and J by 8 bases, with 12 bases left in between. CDR1 and CDR2 (germline): SGDLS, YYNGEE. The CDR3 length is 13 residues. The CDR3 reads CASSAVLGYEQFF. CDR3 DNA: TGTGCCAGCAGCGCAGTACTAGGCTATGAGCAGTTCTTC.

This clonotype occurred many times. The V gene is TRBV9, the J gene TRBJ1-2; D ambiguous. With 3 bases removed from V and 4 bases from J, the gap between germline ends came to 7 bases. The germline CDR1 and CDR2 sequences are SGDLS and YYNGEE. This CDR3 contains 12 residues. DNA of the CDR3: TGTGCCAGCAGCGCACCTTCCTATGGCTACACCTTC. It codes for CASSAPSYGYTF.

The chain recombines TRBV11-3 with TRBJ2-7; a possible D gene is TRBD1 (6 bases). Germline V gene data show CDR1 as SGHNT and CDR2 as YENEEA. This CDR3 is 16 amino acids long. V was cut by 0 bases and J by 3 bases, with 15 bases left in between. CDR3 sequence reads: CASSLDARGKGYEQYF. CDR3 coding DNA: TGTGCCAGCAGCTTAGATGCCAGGGGAAAGGGCTACGAGCAGTACTTC. Combining the CDR3 with reference TRBV11-3 and TRBJ2-7 gives the whole variable domain EAGVVQSPRYKIIEKKQPVAFWCNPISGHNTLYWYLQNLGQGPELLIRYENEEAVDDSQLPKDRFSAERLKGVDSTLKIQPAELGDSAVYLCASSLDARGKGYEQYFGPGTRLTVT.